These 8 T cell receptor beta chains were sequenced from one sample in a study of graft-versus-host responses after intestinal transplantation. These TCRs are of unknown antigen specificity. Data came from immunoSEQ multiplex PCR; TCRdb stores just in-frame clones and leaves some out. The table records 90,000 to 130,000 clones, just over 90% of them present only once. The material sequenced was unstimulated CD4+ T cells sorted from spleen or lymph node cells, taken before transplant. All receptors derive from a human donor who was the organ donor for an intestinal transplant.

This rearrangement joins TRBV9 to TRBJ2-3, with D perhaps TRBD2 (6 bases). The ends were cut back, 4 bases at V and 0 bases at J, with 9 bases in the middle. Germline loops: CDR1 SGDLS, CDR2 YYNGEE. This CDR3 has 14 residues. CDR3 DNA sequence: TGTGCCAGCAGCCTTGGGACTAGCACAGATACGCAGTATTTT. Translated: CASSLGTSTDTQYF.

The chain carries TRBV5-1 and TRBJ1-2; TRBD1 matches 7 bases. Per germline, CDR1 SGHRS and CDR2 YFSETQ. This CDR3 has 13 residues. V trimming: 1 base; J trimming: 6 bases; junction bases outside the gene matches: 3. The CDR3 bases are TGCGCCAGCAGCTTGTCCAGGGGGGATGGCTACACCTTC. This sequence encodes CASSLSRGDGYTF.

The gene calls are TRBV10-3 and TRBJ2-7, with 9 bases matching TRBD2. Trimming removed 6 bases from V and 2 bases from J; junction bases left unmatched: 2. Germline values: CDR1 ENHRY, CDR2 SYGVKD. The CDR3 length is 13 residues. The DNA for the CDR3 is TGTGCCATCAGAATAGCGGGAGCCTACGAGCAGTACTTC. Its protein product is CAIRIAGAYEQYF.

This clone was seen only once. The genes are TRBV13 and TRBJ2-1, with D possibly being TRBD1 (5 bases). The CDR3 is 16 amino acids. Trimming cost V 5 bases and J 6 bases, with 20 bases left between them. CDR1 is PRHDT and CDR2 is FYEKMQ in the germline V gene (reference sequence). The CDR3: CASSPNWQGSGNEQFF. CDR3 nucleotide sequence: TGTGCCAGCAGCCCCAATTGGCAGGGCTCGGGCAATGAGCAGTTCTTC.

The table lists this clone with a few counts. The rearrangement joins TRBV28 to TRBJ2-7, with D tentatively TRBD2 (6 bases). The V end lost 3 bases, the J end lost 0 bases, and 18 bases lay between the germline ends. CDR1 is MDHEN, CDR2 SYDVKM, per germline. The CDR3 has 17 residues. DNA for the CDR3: TGTGCCAGCAGTTTCACTTTTAGCGGAGCCCCCTCCTACGAGCAGTACTTC. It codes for CASSFTFSGAPSYEQYF. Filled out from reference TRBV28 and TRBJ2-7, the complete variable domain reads DVKVTQSSRYLVKRTGEKVFLECVQDMDHENMFWYRQDPGLGLRLIYFSYDVKMKEKGDIPEGYSVSREKKERFSLILESASTNQTSMYLCASSFTFSGAPSYEQYFGPGTRLTVT.

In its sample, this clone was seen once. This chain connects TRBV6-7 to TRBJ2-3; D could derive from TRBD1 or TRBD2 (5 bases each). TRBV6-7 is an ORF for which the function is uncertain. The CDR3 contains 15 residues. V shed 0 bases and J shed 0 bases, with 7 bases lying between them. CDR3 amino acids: CASSYSRDSTDTQYF. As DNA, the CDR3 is TGTGCCAGCAGTTACTCCAGGGACAGCACAGATACGCAGTATTTT.

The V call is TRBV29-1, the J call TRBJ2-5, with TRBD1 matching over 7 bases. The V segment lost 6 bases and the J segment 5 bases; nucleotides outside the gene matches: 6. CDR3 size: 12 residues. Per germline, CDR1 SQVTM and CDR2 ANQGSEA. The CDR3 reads CSVSGQEETQYF. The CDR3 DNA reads TGCAGCGTATCCGGACAGGAGGAGACCCAGTACTTC.

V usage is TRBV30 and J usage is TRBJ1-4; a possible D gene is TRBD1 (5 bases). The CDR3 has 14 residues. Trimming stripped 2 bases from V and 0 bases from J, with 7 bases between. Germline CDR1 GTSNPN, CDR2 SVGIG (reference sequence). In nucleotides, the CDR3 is TGTGCCTGGAGTAGGGGCCCAACTAATGAAAAACTGTTTTTT. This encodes CAWSRGPTNEKLFF. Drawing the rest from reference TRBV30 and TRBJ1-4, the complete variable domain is SQTIHQWPATLVQPVGSPLSLECTVEGTSNPNLYWYRQAAGRGLQLLFYSVGIGQISSEVPQNLSASRPQDRQFILSSKKLLLSDSGFYLCAWSRGPTNEKLFFGSGTQLSVL.